Sequencing of this T cell receptor (beta chain) was carried out in a study of patients and donors after allogeneic stem cell transplantation. A few counts support this clonotype. MiXCR, run by TCRdb on the RT-PCR reads, gives a single entry per CDR3 protein. The data contain about a million distinct CDR3 sequences, around 17% of them singletons. The CDR3 runs to 13 residues. The V and J ends lost 5 bases and 3 bases respectively, with 10 bases between them. CDR1 MNHEY and CDR2 SMNVEV come from the germline V gene (reference sequence). The receptor's source is a human donor who was either an allogeneic HSCT recipient or a stem cell or donor lymphocyte infusion donor (not recorded which). It is not recorded whose cells these are; they may come from a transplant donor. Sequenced sample: blood, either unsorted or a sorted T cell fraction (not recorded which). This rearrangement joins TRBV27 to TRBJ2-5; no reliable D call. The CDR3 nucleotides are TGTGCCAGCAGTCCTTATCGGGAAGAGACCCAGTACTTC. It yields the protein CASSPYREETQYF.